This passage covers 27 T cell receptor beta chains from one sample sequenced in a study of cytomegalovirus exposure and HLA in healthy donors. The primer mix had 60 Vbeta and 13 Jbeta primers. The repertoire was sequenced with immunoSEQ multiplex PCR; TCRdb's copy has only in-frame clones and lacks some. This table holds fewer than 200,000 clones, about 90% found once. Material for sequencing was PBMCs. Receptors were obtained from a girl in the first two years of life in good health and CMV-seronegative.

The table lists this clone with a count of one. V usage is TRBV2 and J usage is TRBJ1-1; no reliable D call. This CDR3 has 15 residues. Germline V CDR1 and CDR2: SNHLY, FYNNEI. V was trimmed by 6 bases and J by 5 bases, leaving 19 bases between them. The CDR3 nucleotides read TGTGCCAGCAGACCCGGCGGAATGCGGGTGACTGAAGCTTTCTTT. Encoded protein: CASRPGGMRVTEAFF.

V usage is TRBV4-1 and J usage is TRBJ2-7, with 8 bases identical to TRBD2. The germline V gene encodes CDR1 MGHRA and CDR2 YSYEKL. The V gene end was trimmed by 0 bases and the J gene end by 1 base; junction bases not matched to a gene: 2. This CDR3 is 15 amino acids long. CDR3 loop: CASSQELADSYEQYF. In nucleotides, the CDR3 is TGCGCCAGCAGCCAAGAACTAGCGGATTCCTACGAGCAGTACTTC.

V is TRBV18 and J is TRBJ1-2, with 10 nucleotides matching TRBD1. Germline values: CDR1 KGHSH, CDR2 LQKENI. The CDR3 spans 13 residues. V was pared by 4 bases and J by 8 bases, with 4 bases of the junction left unmatched. The DNA of the CDR3 is TGTGCCAGCTCACAAGGGACAGGGGTCGGCTACACCTTC. It encodes CASSQGTGVGYTF.

The chain links TRBV2 to TRBJ2-5, with a weak D call TRBD2 (6 bases). TRBJ2-7 explains the end of the DNA better; the J call may be wrong. The germline gives CDR1 SNHLY, CDR2 FYNNEI. The length of the CDR3 is 14 residues. Here the CDR3 reads CASSTVGGLREQYF. CDR3 DNA sequence: TGTGCCAGCAGTACAGTCGGAGGGCTACGCGAGCAGTACTTC.

The J gene is TRBJ2-2, the V gene TRBV10-3; TRBD2 is a possible D gene (5 bases). The ends were cut back, 4 bases at V and 7 bases at J, with 7 bases in the middle. This CDR3 is 12 amino acids long. The germline gives CDR1 ENHRY, CDR2 SYGVKD. CDR3 residues: CAISGGIGELFF. As DNA, the CDR3 is TGTGCCATCAGTGGAGGGATCGGGGAGCTGTTTTTT.

The chain employs TRBV27 and TRBJ2-7; 10 bases fit TRBD1. The CDR3 contains 13 residues. Germline lookup yields CDR1 MNHEY and CDR2 SMNVEV (reference sequence). Trimming cost V 6 bases and J 10 bases; bases outside gene matches: 9. The CDR3 DNA reads as TGTGCCAGCAGGTCCCACCGGGACAGGGGACAGTACTTC. Protein sequence: CASRSHRDRGQYF.

This clone was picked up a small number of times. The gene calls are TRBV4-2 and TRBJ2-7, with 7 bases lining up with TRBD2. The CDR3 is made up of 13 amino acids. CDR1 and CDR2 (germline): LGHNA, YNFKEQ. J lost 12 bases, V lost 0 bases, and 8 bases had no gene match. The CDR3 loop reads CASSQEGEGPPYF. As DNA, the CDR3 is TGTGCCAGCAGCCAAGAGGGGGAGGGTCCTCCGTACTTC.

The rearrangement uses TRBV28 and TRBJ1-2, with TRBD1 matching over 8 bases. CDR1 is MDHEN, CDR2 SYDVKM, per germline. V dropped 6 bases and J dropped 7; count of bases not matched to a gene: 7. This CDR3 comprises 13 residues. Here the CDR3 DNA reads TGTGCCAGCAGCCAGGACAGGGTCTTTGGCTACACCTTC. The encoded protein is CASSQDRVFGYTF.

A single count supports this clone. The CDR3 is CASSKGQEIYEQYF. The CDR3 bases are TGTGCCAGCAGCAAAGGACAGGAGATCTACGAGCAGTACTTC. The rearrangement joins TRBV5-6 to TRBJ2-7; 7 nucleotides line up with TRBD1. The CDR3 loop spans 14 amino acids. Germline trimming cut 4 bases from V and 3 bases from J; bases unmatched to any gene: 7. Germline CDR1 is SGHDT and CDR2 is YYEEEE.

This clone was seen only a few times. The J gene is TRBJ2-7, the V gene TRBV4-1; a possible D gene is TRBD2 (7 bases). V was shortened by 0 bases and J by 5 bases, with 17 bases between the two germline ends. This CDR3 contains 16 residues. Germline V gene sequence: CDR1 MGHRA, CDR2 YSYEKL. Here the CDR3 reads CASSQDMGGGGNEQYF. The CDR3, as DNA: TGCGCCAGCAGCCAAGATATGGGGGGGGGCGGCAACGAGCAGTACTTC.

This chain uses TRBV10-2 with TRBJ2-1, with 8 bases lining up with TRBD2. Germline CDR1 and CDR2: WSHSY and SAAADI. Losses at the gene ends were 8 bases for V and 4 bases for J; bases not matched to a gene: 16. This CDR3 has 17 residues. In DNA, the CDR3 is TGCGCCAGCGGGAGTCAATCGCGGGGGGCCACGTACAATGAGCAGTTCTTC. Its translation is CASGSQSRGATYNEQFF.

The V and J genes are TRBV6-6 and TRBJ2-4; possible D gene TRBD1, 6 bases. CDR1 and CDR2 from the germline V gene are MNHNY and SVGAGI (reference sequence). The CDR3 covers 14 residues. With 2 bases removed from V and 7 bases from J, the gap between germline ends came to 12 bases. CDR3 protein: CASSYDTGWNIQYF. DNA for the CDR3: TGTGCCAGCAGTTACGATACAGGGTGGAACATTCAGTACTTC.

The chain recombines TRBV30 with TRBJ2-3; 10 positions match TRBD1. This CDR3 region has 15 residues. J gave up 2 bases and V 2 bases, and 4 bases lay outside the gene matches. Germline-derived CDR1 and CDR2 are GTSNPN and SVGIG (reference sequence). The CDR3 here is CAWSPGTGDTDTQYF. DNA for the CDR3: TGTGCCTGGAGTCCAGGGACAGGGGACACAGATACGCAGTATTTT.

The chain recombines TRBV5-6 with TRBJ2-7, with TRBD1 matching over 9 bases. The germline V gene encodes CDR1 SGHDT and CDR2 YYEEEE. The CDR3 loop spans 14 amino acids. Unmatched junction bases numbered 4, after V lost 0 bases and J lost 6 bases. CDR3 in amino acids: CASSLGTGVGEQYF. The CDR3 DNA reads as TGTGCCAGCAGCTTGGGGACAGGGGTAGGCGAGCAGTACTTC.

This clone appeared a few times. This chain links TRBV7-2 with TRBJ2-7; TRBD2 matches at 7 bases. The ends lost 0 bases at V and 4 bases at J; junction bases unmatched: 12. Germline V gene lookup returns CDR1 SGHTA and CDR2 FQGNSA. CDR3 length: 17 amino acids. Here the CDR3 reads CASSLARGRGTWYEQYF. DNA for the CDR3: TGTGCCAGCAGCTTAGCCCGGGGGAGGGGAACCTGGTACGAGCAGTACTTC.

The chain employs TRBV7-2 and TRBJ2-3; 10 positions agree with TRBD2. V was clipped by 5 bases and J by 7 bases; unmatched bases: 9. Per germline, CDR1 SGHTA and CDR2 FQGNSA. The CDR3 consists of 15 residues. The DNA for the CDR3 is TGTGCCAGCAGCCGGACTAGCGGTTCTTTATATACGCAGTATTTT. It codes for CASSRTSGSLYTQYF.

This sequence joins TRBV30 and TRBJ2-3, with 7 bases identical to TRBD2. Trimming cost V 4 bases and J 0 bases; bases outside gene matches: 4. The CDR3 is 14 amino acids. Germline V lookup: CDR1 GTSNPN, CDR2 SVGIG (reference sequence). The CDR3 nucleotides read TGTGCCTGGAAGCGGGGCCTAAGCACAGATACGCAGTATTTT. Protein product: CAWKRGLSTDTQYF.

Here the CDR3 DNA reads TGCGCCAGCGGGAAGAGACAGGGGGCTTGGGAGCAGTACTTC. It is translated as CASGKRQGAWEQYF. This chain joins TRBV10-1 and TRBJ2-7, with 10 positions matching TRBD1. The CDR3 runs 14 residues. Trimming cost V 8 bases and J 7 bases; bases outside gene matches: 11. Germline V gene lookup returns CDR1 WNHNN and CDR2 SYGVQD (reference sequence).

This chain links TRBV9 with TRBJ2-2, with 9 bases lining up with TRBD2. The germline V gene has CDR1 SGDLS and CDR2 YYNGEE. The CDR3 consists of 17 residues. V was clipped by 0 bases and J by 3 bases; unmatched bases: 6. In DNA form, the CDR3 reads TGTGCCAGCAGCGTAGCTGGGCGGGGGGGCCACACCGGGGAGCTGTTTTTT. Its protein is CASSVAGRGGHTGELFF.

The chain's CDR3 is CASSSAGVGSYNEQFF. CDR3 nucleotides: TGCGCCAGCAGCTCGGCGGGAGTGGGCTCCTACAATGAGCAGTTCTTC. The chain uses TRBV5-1 and TRBJ2-1, with 7 positions matching TRBD2. Per germline, CDR1 SGHRS and CDR2 YFSETQ. The CDR3 has 16 residues. V gave up 3 bases and J gave up 0 bases; unmatched junction bases: 6.

The CDR3 protein is CASSQEGGPGGELFF. In DNA form, the CDR3 reads TGCGCCAGCAGCCAAGAGGGGGGGCCCGGCGGGGAGCTGTTTTTT. The genes are TRBV4-1 and TRBJ2-2; a weak D match, TRBD2 (7 bases). Trimming shortened V by 0 bases and J by 7 bases, and 12 bases separated the two germline ends. Per the germline V gene, CDR1 is MGHRA and CDR2 is YSYEKL. The CDR3 is 15 amino acids.

The rearrangement uses TRBV10-1 and TRBJ2-7; 10 nucleotides match TRBD2. Germline-derived CDR1 and CDR2 are WNHNN and SYGVQD (reference sequence). The V segment lost 5 bases and the J segment 3 bases; nucleotides outside the gene matches: 7. The CDR3 has 15 residues. CDR3: CASSNGTSENYEQYF. CDR3 in DNA: TGCGCCAGCAGTAATGGGACTAGCGAGAACTACGAGCAGTACTTC.

The chain is built from TRBV29-1 and TRBJ1-1; 7 bases map to TRBD1. The CDR3 length is 13 residues. Germline lookup yields CDR1 SQVTM and CDR2 ANQGSEA. The V gene end was trimmed by 7 bases and the J gene end by 4 bases; junction bases not matched to a gene: 9. CDR3 nucleotide sequence: TGCAGCGCCCGACAGGGTGTCGGCACTGAAGCTTTCTTT. Protein: CSARQGVGTEAFF.

V is TRBV5-6 and J is TRBJ2-3; TRBD2 might be the D (7 bases). This CDR3 has 17 amino acids. V was cut by 6 bases and J by 2 bases, with 22 bases left in between. Germline V gene sequence: CDR1 SGHDT, CDR2 YYEEEE. The CDR3 DNA reads as TGTGCCAGCAACAATAGGGGGAGACTAGCCTTCACAGATACGCAGTATTTT. Translation gives CASNNRGRLAFTDTQYF.

V is TRBV27 and J is TRBJ1-1; D might be TRBD1 (6 bases). This CDR3 spans 15 amino acids. Trimming removed 10 bases at V and 2 bases at J, with 20 bases between. Germline V gene data show CDR1 as MNHEY and CDR2 as SMNVEV (reference sequence). This CDR3 reads CATRAVGTPNTEAFF. The CDR3 DNA is TGTGCCACCCGCGCGGTCGGGACACCTAACACTGAAGCTTTCTTT.

V usage is TRBV19 and J usage is TRBJ1-5; 10 nucleotides match TRBD1. The trim removed 3 bases at V and 6 bases at J, leaving 5 bases unmatched. Germline values: CDR1 LNHDA, CDR2 SQIVND (reference sequence). The CDR3 spans 15 residues. The CDR3 sequence: CASSIGTGVTQPQHF. The CDR3 DNA reads TGTGCCAGTAGTATTGGGACAGGGGTTACTCAGCCCCAGCATTTT.

The rearrangement uses TRBV4-3 and TRBJ2-5; TRBD1 agrees at 8 bases. The germline V gene has CDR1 LGHNA and CDR2 YSLEER. V lost 1 base, J lost 4 bases, and 2 bases stayed unmatched. The CDR3 extends over 14 amino acids. The CDR3 nucleotides are TGCGCCAGCAGCCAAGGGCAGGGGGCAGAGACCCAGTACTTC. This codes for CASSQGQGAETQYF.